A single sample gave rise to the 28 T cell receptor beta chains below, sequenced in a study of blood T cells in healthy people across ages. A J-beta primer mix and a sample-barcoded 5' primer were used in a second PCR of about 7 to 12 cycles. In TCRdb, the 5' RACE reads were re-called with MiXCR into one record per CDR3 protein. This sample yields 600,000 or so distinct CDR3 sequences, of which around 21% are seen a single time; roughly 3.9% belongs to the top ten. Sample: blood. These receptors came from a man in his 70s in good health.

The chain employs TRBV29-1 and TRBJ2-7, with D perhaps being TRBD1 or TRBD2 (6 bases each). From germline, CDR1 is SQVTM and CDR2 ANQGSEA. The CDR3 is 14 residues long. The V end lost 4 bases, the J end lost 2 bases, and 15 bases lay between the germline ends. Written as DNA, the CDR3 is TGCAGCGTTGCCGGGGGCCTTTCAACCTACGAGCAGTACTTC. Its translation: CSVAGGLSTYEQYF.

This chain links TRBV18 with TRBJ2-1; 10 bases are shared with TRBD1. Trimming removed 4 bases from V and 5 bases from J; junction bases left unmatched: 5. CDR3 size: 15 residues. Germline values: CDR1 KGHSH, CDR2 LQKENI. CDR3: CASSLGTGAHNEQFF. The CDR3 DNA reads TGTGCCAGCTCACTCGGGACAGGGGCCCACAATGAGCAGTTCTTC. The whole variable domain, remainder taken from reference TRBV18 and TRBJ2-1, is NAGVMQNPRHLVRRRGQEARLRCSPMKGHSHVYWYRQLPEEGLKFMVYLQKENIIDESGMPKERFSAEFPKEGPSILRIQQVVRGDSAAYFCASSLGTGAHNEQFFGPGTRLTVL.

This clonotype was observed a handful of times. The chain has TRBV20-1 and TRBJ2-1; D is ambiguous. This CDR3 region has 14 residues. Germline CDR1 DFQATT, CDR2 SNEGSKA (reference sequence). The V gene lost 6 bases and the J gene lost 0 bases, with 12 bases spanning the gap. CDR3 nucleotide sequence: TGCAGTGCCATACTTGCGAGCTCCTACAATGAGCAGTTCTTC. This gives the protein CSAILASSYNEQFF.

The genes are TRBV3-1 and TRBJ2-1; the D is unclear. Germline assignment: CDR1 LGHDT and CDR2 YNNKEL (reference sequence). Trimming stripped 1 base from V and 10 bases from J, with 8 bases between. This CDR3 region has 12 residues. The CDR3 sequence is CASSQAEREQFF. Here the CDR3 DNA reads TGTGCCAGCAGCCAAGCCGAACGGGAGCAGTTCTTC.

CDR3 nucleotide sequence: TGCGCCAGCAGTCGCGGGGAGGGGGATACGCAGTATTTT. The encoded protein is CASSRGEGDTQYF. V usage is TRBV4-1 and J usage is TRBJ2-3; TRBD2 matches at 7 bases. The germline CDR1 and CDR2 sequences are MGHRA and YSYEKL. The junction had 6 bases not matched to a gene; V was cut back by 6 bases and J by 6 bases. This CDR3 spans 13 amino acids.

This clonotype was picked up many times. The V and J genes are TRBV7-2 and TRBJ2-1, with 10 bases matching TRBD2. Germline V gene lookup returns CDR1 SGHTA and CDR2 FQGNSA. V lost 7 bases, J lost 1 base, and 7 bases stayed unmatched. This CDR3 contains 16 residues. This CDR3 is CASTPWTSGSYNEQFF. The CDR3 DNA is TGTGCCAGCACCCCGTGGACTAGCGGATCCTACAATGAGCAGTTCTTC.

The chain joins TRBV7-9 to TRBJ1-1; weak D call: TRBD1 (6 bases). CDR1 is SEHNR and CDR2 is FQNEAQ in the germline V gene (reference sequence). The CDR3 covers 14 residues. The V end lost 2 bases, the J end lost 5 bases, and 12 bases lay between the germline ends. CDR3 in DNA: TGTGCCAGCAGCTTAACAGGGTCCGGGACTGAAGCTTTCTTT. Translating gives CASSLTGSGTEAFF.

This clonotype has just a few counts. The chain employs TRBV12-3 or TRBV12-4 and TRBJ1-4; TRBD1 is a possible D gene (5 bases). Trimming removed 8 bases from V and 4 bases from J, with 14 bases in between. This CDR3 spans 14 amino acids. The DNA for the CDR3 is TGTGCCAGCCAGGGAAGGTCTTTTAATGAAAAACTGTTTTTT. It is translated as CASQGRSFNEKLFF.

This clonotype was counted many times. This chain links TRBV7-3 with TRBJ2-5; the match to TRBD1 covers 7 bases. V was clipped by 5 bases and J by 0 bases; unmatched bases: 6. Germline V gene lookup returns CDR1 SGHTA and CDR2 FQGTGA. The CDR3 totals 15 residues. The CDR3 DNA reads as TGTGCCAGCAGCGCTGGGACAGTGAACCAAGAGACCCAGTACTTC. This codes for CASSAGTVNQETQYF.

This chain uses TRBV7-9 with TRBJ2-5, with unresolved D. This CDR3 has 15 amino acids. Trimming cost V 1 base and J 2 bases, with 11 bases left between them. CDR1 is SEHNR and CDR2 is FQNEAQ in the germline V gene (reference sequence). The CDR3 coding sequence is TGTGCCAGCAGCTTAGAACTTGGGTATCAAGAGACCCAGTACTTC. Its protein product is CASSLELGYQETQYF.

J is TRBJ2-5 and V is TRBV7-2; 12 nucleotides agree with TRBD2. The DNA end is a closer match to TRBJ2-7, so the J assignment may be wrong. The CDR3 length is 14 residues. Germline CDR1 reads SGHTA; CDR2 reads FQGNSA. CDR3 bases: TGTGCCAGCAGCCCGGGACTAGCGGGTCCCGAGCAGTACTTC. Amino acids: CASSPGLAGPEQYF.

The gene calls are TRBV20-1 and TRBJ2-5; no clear D. Germline V gene lookup returns CDR1 DFQATT and CDR2 SNEGSKA (reference sequence). The CDR3 has 13 amino acids. Trimming took 3 bases from V and 1 from J, leaving 9 bases between them. The CDR3 sequence: CSASQKIQETQYF. The CDR3 nucleotides read TGCAGTGCTAGTCAGAAAATCCAAGAGACCCAGTACTTC.

The table lists this clonotype with a few counts. The CDR3, as DNA: TGTGCCAGCAGTAACCTAGCGGGAAGGGCAGATACGCAGTATTTT. Translated: CASSNLAGRADTQYF. This rearrangement joins TRBV12-3 or TRBV12-4 to TRBJ2-3; 9 positions match TRBD2. Unmatched junction bases numbered 7, after V lost 5 bases and J lost 4 bases. The CDR3 runs 15 residues.

This clonotype was counted ten times or more. The V call is TRBV29-1, the J call TRBJ2-7; TRBD1 might be the D (5 bases). Trimming took 5 bases from V and 1 from J, leaving 6 bases between them. Germline lookup yields CDR1 SQVTM and CDR2 ANQGSEA. This CDR3 contains 11 residues. The CDR3: CSVQGSYEQYF. As DNA, the CDR3 is TGCAGCGTTCAGGGTTCCTACGAGCAGTACTTC.

The chain carries TRBV19 and TRBJ2-5; 8 nucleotides line up with TRBD1. The last part of the DNA fits TRBJ2-1 better; the J call may be wrong. The CDR3 has 15 amino acids. Germline V gives CDR1 LNHDA, CDR2 SQIVND (reference sequence). CDR3 amino acids: CASSIDLRGRSEQFF. The CDR3 coding sequence is TGTGCCAGTAGTATAGACCTCAGGGGGCGTAGTGAGCAGTTCTTC.

This clonotype was seen only a few times. The gene calls are TRBV10-3 and TRBJ1-5, with D possibly matching TRBD1 (5 bases). The CDR3 runs 16 residues. Trimming shortened V by 2 bases and J by 0 bases, and 11 bases separated the two germline ends. CDR1 and CDR2 (germline): ENHRY, SYGVKD. The CDR3 DNA reads TGTGCCATCAGTGAGACTCAGGGTGATAGCAATCAGCCCCAGCATTTT. Translating it yields CAISETQGDSNQPQHF.

V is TRBV6-1 and J is TRBJ2-7; the D call may be TRBD1 or TRBD2 (6 bases each). Germline V gene data show CDR1 as MNHNS and CDR2 as SASEGT. V was pared by 8 bases and J by 2 bases, with 13 bases between. The CDR3 totals 13 residues. DNA of the CDR3: TGTGCCAGCCCGCGGGACAACACCTACGAGCAGTACTTC. The encoded protein is CASPRDNTYEQYF.

This clonotype turned up a few times. V is TRBV15 and J is TRBJ2-1; perhaps TRBD1 as D (6 bases). The DNA end is a closer match to TRBJ2-7, so the J assignment may be wrong. CDR1 LNHNV and CDR2 YYDKDF come from the germline V gene (reference sequence). CDR3 length equals 14 residues. CDR3 DNA: TGTGCCACCAGCAAAGGGGGTTTTACCTACGAGCAGTACTTC. Translation gives CATSKGGFTYEQYF.

This clonotype was seen only a few times. The chain links TRBV20-1 to TRBJ2-1; the match to TRBD2 covers 9 bases. CDR3 size: 13 residues. Germline loops: CDR1 DFQATT, CDR2 SNEGSKA (reference sequence). The V segment lost 2 bases and the J segment 9 bases; nucleotides outside the gene matches: 5. This chain's CDR3 is CSARRLADREQFF. CDR3 DNA sequence: TGCAGTGCTAGAAGACTAGCGGACCGTGAGCAGTTCTTC.

V and J are TRBV3-1 and TRBJ2-1, with 10 positions matching TRBD2. This CDR3 spans 16 amino acids. Germline loops: CDR1 LGHDT, CDR2 YNNKEL (reference sequence). Trimming took 4 bases from V and 0 from J; bases not matched to a gene: 3. CDR3 in amino acids: CASSRGLASSYNEQFF. In DNA, the CDR3 is TGTGCCAGCAGCCGGGGACTAGCGAGCTCCTACAATGAGCAGTTCTTC.

The chain carries TRBV12-3 or TRBV12-4 and TRBJ2-7, with TRBD1 matching over 7 bases. V lost 1 base, J lost 6 bases, and 6 bases stayed unmatched. This CDR3 is 14 amino acids long. The CDR3 spells CASSLEGARSEQYF. The CDR3 nucleotides are TGTGCCAGCAGTTTAGAGGGGGCGCGTTCCGAGCAGTACTTC.

This clonotype was picked up many times. This sequence joins TRBV30 and TRBJ1-1, with 8 bases matching TRBD1. This CDR3 is built from 18 residues. Looked up from germline, CDR1 is GTSNPN and CDR2 is SVGIG (reference sequence). J lost 5 bases, V lost 3 bases, and 20 bases had no gene match. In DNA form, the CDR3 reads TGTGCCTGGAGGGCACATCTCGTCAGGGCAGGGGGCCGAACTGAAGCTTTCTTT. It encodes CAWRAHLVRAGGRTEAFF.

CDR3 in DNA: TGTGCTAGTGGTTTGCGGACAGGGAACACCGGGGAGCTGTTTTTT. Translating gives CASGLRTGNTGELFF. V gene TRBV12-5 combines with J gene TRBJ2-2; 7 positions agree with TRBD1. Per the germline V gene, CDR1 is LGHNT and CDR2 is FRNRAP. V shed 2 bases, J shed 1 base, and the junction held 1 base outside the gene matches. The CDR3 runs to 15 residues.

This clonotype was seen many times. The genes are TRBV27 and TRBJ2-2; 7 bases line up with TRBD2. After removal of 3 bases from V and 4 bases from J, the junction contained 8 bases not matched to a gene. Per the germline V gene, CDR1 is MNHEY and CDR2 is SMNVEV (reference sequence). This CDR3 contains 16 residues. CDR3 in amino acids: CASSFRAGAVTGELFF. DNA for the CDR3: TGTGCCAGCAGTTTCCGGGCGGGAGCGGTCACCGGGGAGCTGTTTTTT.

V usage is TRBV25-1 and J usage is TRBJ2-7; the D gene is possibly TRBD2 (6 bases). The CDR3 runs 18 residues. Germline CDR1 is MGHDK and CDR2 is SYGVNS. The germline V and J ends were trimmed by 0 bases and 2 bases, with 20 bases remaining between them. The CDR3 protein is CASSEYDGAYWEAYEQYF. CDR3 coding DNA: TGTGCCAGCAGTGAATACGACGGGGCATATTGGGAGGCCTACGAGCAGTACTTC.

This clonotype was seen a handful of times. The chain couples TRBV7-6 to TRBJ1-4; D remains unclear. This CDR3 has 15 residues. CDR1 and CDR2 (germline): SGHVS, FNYEAQ. V was trimmed by 2 bases and J by 4 bases, leaving 11 bases between them. CDR3 nucleotide sequence: TGTGCCAGCAGCTTATCTGGTGGAGATAATGAAAAACTGTTTTTT. It encodes CASSLSGGDNEKLFF.

The J gene is TRBJ1-1, the V gene TRBV7-9; TRBD1 is a possible D gene (5 bases). Trimming took off 2 bases at V and 6 bases at J, with 7 bases between the two ends. The V gene's germline CDR1 is SEHNR and CDR2 FQNEAQ (reference sequence). There are 12 residues in the CDR3. The CDR3 DNA sequence: TGTGCCAGCAGCTTAAGGGGTCCTGAAGCTTTCTTT. Translating gives CASSLRGPEAFF.

This sequence joins TRBV7-2 and TRBJ2-7; D is perhaps TRBD1 or TRBD2 (6 bases each). V was trimmed by 5 bases and J by 2 bases, leaving 13 bases between them. The CDR3 covers 14 residues. In germline, CDR1 is SGHTA, CDR2 FQGNSA. The DNA of the CDR3 is TGTGCCAGCAGCGCCTCCGGGGGCCCCTACGAGCAGTACTTC. It specifies CASSASGGPYEQYF.